Described below is a single T cell receptor beta chain sequence and its context. Per the original data handling: Amplification from reference gene primers served as the basis for estimated nucleated cell counts. Sequencing used immunoSEQ multiplex PCR; TCRdb keeps in-frame clones, though not all of them. That table gives V, J and clone size, and the DNA gave D and trimming. Among 93,000 or so clones listed, 84% were seen once. The sample originates from a study of blood T cell repertoires in COVID-19. Study-level information: Both acute and convalescent COVID-19 samples were obtained from the United States, Italy and Spain. PBMCs, B-cell-depleted T cells, or T cells were the source of the cDNA or gDNA that made up the material.

Germline loops: CDR1 SGHVS, CDR2 FQNEAQ. This CDR3 is built from 17 residues. V shed 4 bases and J 4 bases; nucleotides not matched to a gene: 12. This sequence originates from a human donor in a cohort sampled during active COVID-19. This chain connects TRBV7-8 to TRBJ1-4; 7 bases map to TRBD1. Sequencing was done on a sample of peripheral blood. The chain's CDR3 is CASSSSFGDSFNEKLFF. CDR3 DNA: TGTGCCAGCAGCTCCTCTTTTGGGGACAGCTTTAATGAAAAACTGTTTTTT.